This T cell receptor (beta chain) came from a study of tumor and adjacent non-tumor tissue in lung cancer. The CDR3 is made up of 15 amino acids. The germline CDR1 and CDR2 sequences are LNHDA and SQIVND (reference sequence). Trimming removed 4 bases from V and 1 base from J; junction bases left unmatched: 4. A modified ARM-PCR protocol with three rounds of nested PCR amplified TCRbeta. Each CDR3 protein gets one entry after TCRdb re-called the multiplex PCR reads with MiXCR. The sample includes tens of thousands of distinct CDR3 sequences, 70% to 90% seen only once; the top ten take about 47%. The template was RNA from unsorted bulk tissue. Distant lung tissue was collected more than 3 cm away from the tumor edge.

The sequence was obtained from a man between 60 and 70 years old with non-small cell lung cancer. Sequencing was performed on distant non-tumor lung tissue. The V and J genes are TRBV19 and TRBJ2-7; TRBD2 aligns across 10 bases. The CDR3 is CASSTGTSASYEQYF. CDR3 DNA sequence: TGTGCCAGTAGTACCGGGACTAGCGCGTCCTACGAGCAGTACTTC.